These 17 T cell receptor beta chains came from one sample sequenced in a study of tumor-infiltrating lymphocytes in primary liver carcinoma. Production of TCR beta cDNA used approximately 0.55 ug total RNA together with a constant-region primer. Libraries of TCR beta came from three nested multiplex PCR rounds with slightly modified ARM-PCR. Researchers ran the first two PCR rounds for ten to eleven cycles each with TRBV1-TRBV30 forward primers and a C-beta reverse primer. One entry per CDR3 protein, called by TCRdb with MiXCR from the multiplex PCR reads. The sample includes about 120,000 distinct CDR3 sequences, around two thirds seen only once; the top ten take 7.5% to 10%. DNA and RNA were both co-extracted from 20-30 mg of bulk tissue that had not been sorted. Input material: tumor-adjacent normal liver tissue. These receptors came from a woman aged 60-70 years with primary liver carcinoma and hepatitis B virus infection.

This clonotype was seen a few times. At one end the junction does not follow the germline gene, possibly because of a read error. The chain carries TRBV11-2 and TRBJ2-3; TRBD2 agrees at 9 bases. CDR1 is SGHAT and CDR2 is FQNNGV in the germline V gene. The CDR3 has 16 residues. The CDR3, as DNA: TGTGCCGGCAGCCATGGTAGCGGGGGTTTGTCGGATACGCAGTATTTT. Amino acids: CAGSHGSGGLSDTQYF.

Comments on this clonotype: A read error may account for a junction end that differs from germline. This chain connects TRBV6-1 to TRBJ1-2, with D unclear. Germline CDR1 is MNHNS and CDR2 is SASEGT. This CDR3 comprises 14 residues. In DNA, the CDR3 is TGTACCAGCAGTGAGGGTTCCGAGCACTATGGCTACACCTTC. Translating it yields CTSSEGSEHYGYTF.

Notes on this clonotype: In this CDR3 the conserved last residue, phenylalanine or tryptophan, is missing, so a read error is likely. The V call is TRBV14, the J call TRBJ1-2; 9 nucleotides line up with TRBD1. V shed 0 bases and J 4 bases; nucleotides not matched to a gene: 3. CDR3 length: 15 amino acids. Germline V CDR1 and CDR2: SGHDN, FVKESK. The CDR3 nucleotides read TGTGCCAGCAGCCAAGATACAGGGGGCATCTATGGCTACACCTTA. Translating it yields CASSQDTGGIYGYTL.

Worth noting for this clonotype: The junction departs from germline at one end; a sequencing error may be responsible. The genes are TRBV10-1 and TRBJ2-3, with 13 bases fitting TRBD2. The CDR3 loop spans 15 amino acids. Germline loops: CDR1 WNHNN, CDR2 SYGVQD (reference sequence). CDR3 sequence: CASKTSGRWTDMQYF. The CDR3 coding sequence is TGCGCCAGTAAGACTAGCGGGAGGTGGACAGATATGCAGTATTTT.

In its sample, this clonotype was seen a few times. This chain uses TRBV29-1 with TRBJ2-1; a weak D match, TRBD2 (5 bases). Trimming left V 6 bases short and J 6 bases short, with 21 bases between. This CDR3 is built from 15 residues. Germline CDR1 reads SQVTM; CDR2 reads ANQGSEA. Here the CDR3 reads CSVASLVGAGNEQFF. The DNA for the CDR3 is TGCAGCGTCGCCAGCCTCGTGGGAGCCGGCAATGAGCAGTTCTTC.

Turning to this clonotype: Its ends do not fully match the called genes, so a read error is possible. The V call is TRBV13, the J call TRBJ2-1, with a possible D match to TRBD1 (6 bases). CDR1 and CDR2 (germline): PRHDT, FYEKMQ (reference sequence). This CDR3 spans 15 amino acids. CDR3 DNA: TGTGCCAGCAGCTTCTACGGGACAAGAGGCAATGATCAGTCCTTC. Translating gives CASSFYGTRGNDQSF.

About this clonotype itself: The junction departs from the called germline gene at one end, perhaps through a read error. The rearrangement joins TRBV5-1 to TRBJ2-6; 7 positions agree with TRBD1. The CDR3 totals 16 residues. The germline V gene has CDR1 SGHRS and CDR2 YFSETQ. The CDR3 region is CASSLAGQAGANVPTF. The CDR3, as DNA: TGCGCTAGCAGCTTGGCCGGACAGGCTGGGGCCAACGTCCCGACTTTC.

The V and J genes are TRBV5-4 and TRBJ2-7; TRBD2 matches at 8 bases. The CDR3 runs to 16 residues. Germline CDR1 is SGHNT and CDR2 is YYREEE (reference sequence). V lost 8 bases and J lost 4; bases outside the gene matches: 17. The CDR3 nucleotides are TGTGCCAGTAGCCCACCGGGTAACGGGAGGGCGTACGAGCAGTACTTC. Its protein product is CASSPPGNGRAYEQYF.

In its sample, this clonotype is medium-sized. The rearrangement links TRBV11-2 to TRBJ1-4, with D unclear. V gave up 3 bases and J gave up 12 bases, with 17 bases separating them. The CDR3 is 14 amino acids. Germline V gene sequence: CDR1 SGHAT, CDR2 FQNNGV. The CDR3 loop is CASSFDRGGLELFF. Here the CDR3 DNA reads TGTGCCAGCAGCTTCGATCGCGGAGGTTTAGAACTGTTTTTT.

This clonotype came up many times. The V and J genes are TRBV7-9 and TRBJ1-1; D remains ambiguous. Trimming cost V 5 bases and J 0 bases, with 13 bases left between them. This CDR3 is 15 amino acids long. Germline CDR1 SEHNR, CDR2 FQNEAQ (reference sequence). CDR3 nucleotide sequence: TGTGCCAGCAGCCCCCCAGGAGTAATGAACACTGAAGCTTTCTTT. Encoded protein: CASSPPGVMNTEAFF.

A word on this clonotype: A much larger clone sits a single nucleotide away, making a read error possible. The V and J genes are TRBV28 and TRBJ2-7; TRBD2 aligns across 8 bases. The CDR3 consists of 13 residues. Germline CDR1 and CDR2: MDHEN and SYDVKM. The CDR3 DNA sequence: TGTGCCGGCAGTTTCAGCGGGGGCGGGGAGCAGTACTTC. Its translation is CAGSFSGGGEQYF.

Concerning this clonotype itself: A much larger clone lies one base from this, so it may be a read error. The rearrangement links TRBV28 to TRBJ2-7, with D maybe TRBD1 (6 bases). The V end lost 6 bases, the J end lost 5 bases, and 17 bases lay between the germline ends. Germline V lookup: CDR1 MDHEN, CDR2 SYDVKM. The CDR3 length is 14 residues. The CDR3, as DNA: TGTGCCAGCAGACCAAACCACAGGGTCCACGAGCAGTACTTC. Its protein product is CASRPNHRVHEQYF.

Turning to this clonotype: Mismatch with germline at one junction end may stem from a read error. V gene TRBV5-3 combines with J gene TRBJ2-3; the D is unclear. TRBV5-3 is an ORF, and what it does is uncertain. This CDR3 is built from 17 residues. The CDR3 bases are TGTACCAGAAGCTTGGCTACTGAAGAAATTCTTACAGATATGCAGTATTTT. It codes for CTRSLATEEILTDMQYF.

In DNA form, the CDR3 reads TGTGCCAGCATGGGCGGGAGCGCCTACGACGAGCAGTTCTTC. Protein sequence: CASMGGSAYDEQFF. V is TRBV7-8 and J is TRBJ2-1; 7 nucleotides line up with TRBD2. The germline V gene encodes CDR1 SGHVS and CDR2 FQNEAQ. The CDR3 is made up of 14 amino acids. The junction had 13 bases not matched to a gene; V was cut back by 7 bases and J by 10 bases.

With respect to this clonotype: Its ends do not fully match the called genes, so a read error is possible. The chain combines TRBV28 with TRBJ2-7; tentative D call: TRBD2 (5 bases). In germline, CDR1 is MDHEN, CDR2 SYDVKM. The CDR3 is made up of 16 amino acids. This CDR3 reads CASRLTGMVVFYGQYF. The CDR3 coding sequence is TGTGCCAGCAGACTAACCGGGATGGTTGTTTTTTACGGGCAGTACTTC.

A word on this clonotype: An end of the junction does not agree with germline; a read error may underlie this. The chain recombines TRBV11-1 with TRBJ2-1; 9 bases are a match to TRBD1. The germline gives CDR1 SGHAT, CDR2 FQDESV (reference sequence). CDR3 length: 16 residues. The CDR3 DNA is TGTGTCAGCAACCTACGGACAGGGGCGCGGAACAATGAGCAGTTCTTC. Its protein is CVSNLRTGARNNEQFF.

Remarks on this clonotype: This CDR3 fails to terminate in the conserved phenylalanine or tryptophan, so it likely reflects a read error. J is TRBJ2-7 and V is TRBV28; 7 nucleotides line up with TRBD1. Losses at the gene ends were 2 bases for V and 5 bases for J; bases not matched to a gene: 3. The CDR3 covers 13 residues. CDR1 and CDR2 (germline): MDHEN, SYDVKM. The chain's CDR3 is CASSLAQGNEQYI. CDR3 sequence (DNA): TGTGCCAGCAGTTTAGCACAGGGGAACGAGCAGTACATC.